The rows below give T cell receptor beta chains drawn from one sample of a study of blood T cell repertoires in COVID-19. Only in-frame clones appear in the TCRdb table, and some are missing; sequencing was by immunoSEQ multiplex PCR. The sample records 55,000 to 75,000 clones, around four fifths being singletons. Sequences were obtained from peripheral blood. These receptor sequences come from a human donor in a cohort sampled during active COVID-19. The CDR3 runs from the conserved cysteine through the conserved F or W. The D gene is left open where the match is weak. The size of a clone is reported for some rows only, either as once, few or many, or as a class for expanded clones.

clone_size	d_call	j_call	v_call	cdr3_aa	cdr3_nt
.	.	TRBJ1-1	TRBV28	CASRPQGNTEAFF	TGTGCCAGCAGACCTCAGGGGAACACTGAAGCTTTCTTT
.	.	TRBJ2-1	TRBV7-3	CASSDLRGGEQFF	TGTGCCAGCAGCGACCTCAGGGGTGGGGAGCAGTTCTTC
.	.	TRBJ2-1	TRBV6-5	CASSYAVTDEQFF	TGTGCCAGCAGTTATGCTGTCACGGATGAGCAGTTCTTC
.	.	TRBJ2-7	TRBV7-2	CASSLSDFDEQYF	TGTGCCAGCAGCTTAAGCGACTTCGACGAGCAGTACTTC
.	.	TRBJ2-1	TRBV28	CASSLTSGPNEQFF	TGTGCCAGCAGTTTGACCAGCGGCCCCAATGAGCAGTTCTTC
few	.	TRBJ2-7	TRBV6-1	CASSERGSYEQYF	TGTGCCAGCAGTGAACGGGGTTCCTACGAGCAGTACTTC
once	.	TRBJ1-2	TRBV28	CASSLDSNYGYTF	TGTGCCAGCAGTCTTGACAGTAACTATGGCTACACCTTC
.	.	TRBJ1-2	TRBV5-5	CASGGANYGYTF	TGTGCCAGCGGTGGAGCTAACTATGGCTACACCTTC
many	.	TRBJ2-1	TRBV7-3	CASGSRVGEQFF	TGTGCCAGCGGCTCGAGGGTAGGTGAGCAGTTCTTC
.	TRBD2	TRBJ2-3	TRBV5-6	CASSRSGRAQKDTDTQYF	TGTGCCAGCAGCCGTAGCGGGAGGGCCCAAAAAGACACAGATACGCAGTATTTT
.	TRBD2	TRBJ2-3	TRBV18	CASSPTSGRAKSDTQYF	TGTGCCAGCTCACCTACTAGCGGGAGGGCCAAGTCAGATACGCAGTATTTT
.	.	TRBJ2-6	TRBV7-8	CASSLVLGEGANVLTF	TGTGCCAGCAGCTTAGTTTTAGGAGAAGGGGCCAACGTCCTGACTTTC
.	TRBD1	TRBJ1-2	TRBV2	CASSEGQGPPERGYTF	TGTGCCAGCAGTGAGGGACAGGGCCCTCCGGAACGGGGCTACACCTTC